This record concerns one TCR beta chain sequence. Its antigen remains unknown. The data stem from a study of cytomegalovirus exposure and HLA in healthy donors. Measured with immunoSEQ multiplex PCR; TCRdb has only the in-frame clones, and not every one. The sample includes 200,000 to 300,000 clones, roughly 86% of them seen just once. Germline V lookup: CDR1 MNHNS, CDR2 SASEGT. The germline V and J ends were trimmed by 0 bases and 6 bases, with 11 bases remaining between them. The CDR3 contains 14 residues. Points from the study as a whole: Testing in vitro showed three CMV-associated chains specific for CMV antigens.

The chain employs TRBV6-1 and TRBJ1-1, with TRBD1 as a possible D gene (5 bases). Sequencing was carried out using PBMCs. This receptor was taken from a woman in her thirties in good health and CMV-seropositive. The CDR3, as DNA: TGTGCCAGCAGTGAAGCCGGTTGGGGGGCTGAAGCTTTCTTT. Translation: CASSEAGWGAEAFF.